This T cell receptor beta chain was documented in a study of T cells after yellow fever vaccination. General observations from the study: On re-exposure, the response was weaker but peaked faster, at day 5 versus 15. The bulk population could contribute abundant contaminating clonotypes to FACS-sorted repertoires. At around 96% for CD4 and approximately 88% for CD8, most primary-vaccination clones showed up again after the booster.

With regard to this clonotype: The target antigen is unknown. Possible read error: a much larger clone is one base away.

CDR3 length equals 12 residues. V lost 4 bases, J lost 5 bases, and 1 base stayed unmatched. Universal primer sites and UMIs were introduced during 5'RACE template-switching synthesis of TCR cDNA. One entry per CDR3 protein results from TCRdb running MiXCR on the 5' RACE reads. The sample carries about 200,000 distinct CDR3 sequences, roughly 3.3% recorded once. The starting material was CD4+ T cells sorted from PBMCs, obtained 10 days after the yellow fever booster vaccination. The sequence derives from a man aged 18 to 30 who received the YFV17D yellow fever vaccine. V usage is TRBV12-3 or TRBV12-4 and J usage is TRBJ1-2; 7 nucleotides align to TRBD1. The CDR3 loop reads CASSWTGYGYTF. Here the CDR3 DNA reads TGTGCCAGCAGTTGGACAGGATATGGCTACACCTTC.